This TCR beta chain appears in the sequencing data of a study of CD8 T cells in Susac syndrome. Blood CD8+ and CD4+ T cells underwent high-throughput TCR beta sequencing. With random hexamers, reverse transcription was performed on about 0.5 to 1 ug of RNA. MiXCR was run by TCRdb on the immunoSEQ multiplex PCR reads, yielding one entry per CDR3 protein. The data show some 90,000 distinct CDR3 sequences, with approximately 95% seen just once and around 0.34% held by the top ten. V shed 4 bases and J shed 0 bases, with 11 bases lying between them. The CDR3 runs to 15 residues. CDR1 is SGHRS and CDR2 is YFSETQ in the germline V gene.

Sequencing was performed on CD8+ T cells from PBMCs. V and J are TRBV5-1 and TRBJ2-4; unclear D gene. This receptor was identified in a human donor in good health. For the CDR3, the DNA is TGCGCCAGCAGCGAAGGAAGAGGAGCCAAAAACATTCAGTACTTC. Its protein is CASSEGRGAKNIQYF. The complete variable domain, with remaining parts taken from reference TRBV5-1 and TRBJ2-4, reads KAGVTQTPRYLIKTRGQQVTLSCSPISGHRSVSWYQQTPGQGLQFLFEYFSETQRNKGNFPGRFSGRQFSNSRSEMNVSTLELGDSALYLCASSEGRGAKNIQYFGAGTRLSVL.